The sample holds a few counts of the clone carrying this T cell receptor (beta chain). CD8+CD57+ cell expansion, shown by flow cytometry, had occurred in the patients selected for sequencing. This sample is part of a study of CD8+CD57+ T cells in acquired aplastic anemia. The CDR3 spans 14 residues. The germline CDR1 and CDR2 sequences are MNHEY and SVGAGI. Trimming pared 2 bases from V and 2 bases from J, leaving 6 bases between. Genomic DNA, the template, was used for profiling of the TCR beta VDJ and CDR3. TCRdb passed the reads through MiXCR, listing each CDR3 protein once. The table has approximately 200,000 distinct CDR3 sequences, roughly 53% seen once.

The receptor's source is a human donor with aplastic anemia. The gene calls are TRBV6-5 and TRBJ2-2; D perhaps matches TRBD1 (5 bases). The sample was sorted CD4+, CD8+, or CD8+CD57+ T cells (not recorded which) from PBMCs. CDR3 in DNA: TGTGCCAGCAGTTACGACAGAAACACCGGGGAGCTGTTTTTT. As protein: CASSYDRNTGELFF.